Following are 9 T cell receptor beta chains from one sample sequenced in a study of T-cell memory formation after mild COVID-19. One entry per CDR3 protein results from TCRdb running MiXCR on the 5' RACE reads. Of approximately 300,000 distinct CDR3 sequences listed, roughly 15% are singletons. The sequencing input was PBMCs or a T cell subset sorted from them (not recorded which). These receptors were obtained from a man younger than 35 who had mild COVID-19 (a few samples of this study predate the infection). Cell type and time point are not known.

This clonotype showed up just a few times. The V gene is TRBV5-5, the J gene TRBJ1-3; 12 positions match TRBD1. This CDR3 has 15 residues. Losses at the gene ends were 4 bases for V and 3 bases for J; bases not matched to a gene: 2. Per germline, CDR1 SGHKS and CDR2 YYEKEE (reference sequence). The DNA of the CDR3 is TGTGCCAGCAGCAGGGACAGGGGGCTTGGAAACACCATATATTTT. Translated, it gives CASSRDRGLGNTIYF.

The chain employs TRBV2 and TRBJ2-7; D call uncertain. Germline V gene lookup returns CDR1 SNHLY and CDR2 FYNNEI. Trimming pared 7 bases from V and 3 bases from J, leaving 7 bases between. The CDR3 consists of 11 residues. This CDR3 is CASTKDYEQYV. CDR3 bases: TGTGCCAGCACGAAGGACTACGAGCAGTACGTC.

A single count supports this clonotype. The chain uses TRBV7-3 and TRBJ2-4; D remains unclear. V lost 5 bases, J lost 7 bases, and 15 bases lay in between. Germline CDR1 and CDR2: SGHTA and FQGTGA. The CDR3 has 14 amino acids. CDR3 region: CASSADPSGNIQYF. Here the CDR3 DNA reads TGTGCCAGCAGCGCCGACCCCTCCGGGAACATTCAGTACTTC.

This clonotype was observed a handful of times. The genes are TRBV4-1 and TRBJ1-4; TRBD1 matches at 7 bases. With 3 bases clipped from V and 0 bases from J, the junction kept 4 bases outside the gene matches. Germline CDR1 is MGHRA and CDR2 is YSYEKL. The CDR3 consists of 16 residues. In DNA, the CDR3 is TGCGCCAGCAGCCAGGGGACAGTTGCAACTAATGAAAAACTGTTTTTT. Encoded protein: CASSQGTVATNEKLFF.

V is TRBV6-5 and J is TRBJ1-5, with 8 bases that match TRBD1. The CDR3 has 14 amino acids. Trimming took 6 bases from V and 9 from J; bases not matched to a gene: 10. Germline CDR1 and CDR2: MNHEY and SVGAGI. CDR3 amino acids: CASRPRGQRGPQHF. The CDR3 DNA reads as TGTGCCAGCAGACCCAGGGGGCAAAGGGGGCCCCAGCATTTT.

V usage is TRBV9 and J usage is TRBJ2-2, with TRBD1 matching over 9 bases. The CDR3 spans 17 residues. V shed 0 bases, J shed 1 base, and the junction held 4 bases outside the gene matches. The germline CDR1 and CDR2 sequences are SGDLS and YYNGEE. The CDR3 DNA is TGTGCCAGCAGCGTAGAGGGACAGGGCCTGAACACCGGGGAGCTGTTTTTT. This gives the protein CASSVEGQGLNTGELFF.

CDR3 amino acids: CASTPGMGNSPLHF. The CDR3 region has the DNA TGTGCCAGCACACCCGGGATGGGAAATTCACCCCTCCACTTT. The gene calls are TRBV2 and TRBJ1-6; D gene uncertain. Germline loops: CDR1 SNHLY, CDR2 FYNNEI. There are 14 residues in the CDR3. The germline V and J ends were trimmed by 7 bases and 7 bases, with 14 bases remaining between them.

The chain combines TRBV7-9 with TRBJ2-7, with a weak D call TRBD1 (5 bases). Germline V CDR1 and CDR2: SEHNR, FQNEAQ (reference sequence). The V and J ends lost 5 bases and 4 bases respectively, with 9 bases between them. The length of the CDR3 is 12 residues. CDR3: CASSRRQYEQYF. In DNA form, the CDR3 reads TGTGCCAGCAGCCGTAGACAGTACGAGCAGTACTTC.

There are a few counts of this clonotype. This rearrangement joins TRBV7-6 to TRBJ2-5; 12 nucleotides agree with TRBD2. Germline V CDR1 and CDR2: SGHVS, FNYEAQ. This CDR3 is built from 17 residues. With V trimmed by 5 bases and J by 4 bases, 11 bases remained unmatched. DNA for the CDR3: TGTGCCAGCAGCCTAATGACTAGCGGGGGATCGGGAGAGACCCAGTACTTC. It specifies CASSLMTSGGSGETQYF.